This T cell receptor beta chain came from a study of T cell clonotyping in hematopoietic cell transplantation. Study conclusions and caveats: Without cell sorting, CD4 versus CD8 contributions remain unresolved. Broader posttransplant TCR repertoire diversity was predicted by graft donor and pretransplant recipient Inverse Simpson Index values. At the given depth, recipient repertoires were over 97% de novo clonotypes.

TCRdb keeps only in-frame clones here, not all; method: immunoSEQ multiplex PCR. The sample lists several thousand clones, more than 75% occurring once. On this clone: Its target is not known.

CDR1 is SEHNR, CDR2 FQNEAQ, per germline (reference sequence). CDR3 length equals 15 residues. V was trimmed by 5 bases and J by 2 bases, leaving 13 bases between them. Recipients were bled about 28 days pretransplant and at posttransplant days 30, 100, 180. The chain uses TRBV7-9 and TRBJ1-3, with D tentatively TRBD1 (5 bases). This specimen was peripheral blood mononuclear cells, taken 100 days after allogeneic stem cell transplant. This TCR derives from a male patient between 45 and 59 years old who had an allogeneic stem cell transplant from an unrelated donor, so the T cells may come from the graft donor. Some clones in this sample may be carry-over from other donors' samples. CDR3 protein: CASSITQGTGNTIYF. Written as DNA, the CDR3 is TGTGCCAGCAGCATAACCCAGGGTACTGGAAACACCATATATTTT.